This T cell receptor (beta chain) was identified in a study of T cell repertoires in cytomegalovirus infection. For the study at large: Public TCR beta signatures were indicative of both CMV infection and a matching HLA type. General study points: In two of eight donors, the top clonotype was HLA-C-restricted CMV-specific. Carriage of CMV together with the relevant HLA was identifiable through cumulative public TCR beta family frequency.

The CDR3 consists of 19 residues. Germline lookup yields CDR1 LGHNA and CDR2 YSLEER. Trimming at V came to 0 bases and at J to 4 bases, leaving 11 bases not matched to a gene. MiXCR was run by TCRdb on the reads, yielding one entry per CDR3 protein. Of about 180,000 distinct CDR3 sequences listed, 14% are singletons. This clonotype has ten or more counts. Its antigen is not identified. The sequenced sample consisted of PBMCs. V usage is TRBV4-3 and J usage is TRBJ2-1, with TRBD2 identical over 11 bases. This TCR was sampled from a human donor in good health (CMV status not recorded). Some clones in this sample may be carry-over from other donors' samples. The CDR3 region has the DNA TGCGCCAGCAGCCAAGATCAGAATAGCGGGAGGGCCGATTACAATGAGCAGTTCTTC. Translated, it gives CASSQDQNSGRADYNEQFF.